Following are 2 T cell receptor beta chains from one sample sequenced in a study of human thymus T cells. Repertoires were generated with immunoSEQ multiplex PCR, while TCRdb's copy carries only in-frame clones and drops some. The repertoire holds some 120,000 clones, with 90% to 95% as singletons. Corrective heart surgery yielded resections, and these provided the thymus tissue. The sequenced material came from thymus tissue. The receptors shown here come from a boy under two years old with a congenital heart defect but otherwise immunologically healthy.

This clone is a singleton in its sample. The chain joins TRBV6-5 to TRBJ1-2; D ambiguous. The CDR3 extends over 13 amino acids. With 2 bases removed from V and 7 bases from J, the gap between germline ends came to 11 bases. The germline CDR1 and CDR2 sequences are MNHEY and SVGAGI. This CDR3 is CASSYKGSGGYTF. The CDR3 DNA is TGTGCCAGCAGTTACAAAGGGTCGGGTGGCTACACCTTC.

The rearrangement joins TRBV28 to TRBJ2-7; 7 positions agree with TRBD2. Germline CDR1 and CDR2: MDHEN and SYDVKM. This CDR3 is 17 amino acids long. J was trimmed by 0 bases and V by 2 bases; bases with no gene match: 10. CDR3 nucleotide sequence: TGTGCCAGCAGTTTAAGGGTCGGGCGGGGGATCTCCTACGAGCAGTACTTC. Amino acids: CASSLRVGRGISYEQYF.